Shown below are 2 T cell receptor beta chains from a single sample sequenced in a study of shared clonotypes between healthy human individuals. The protocol was immunoSEQ multiplex PCR, while the TCRdb copy is restricted to in-frame clones and leaves out a portion. The sample shows about 2.4 million clones, approximately 94% of them seen only once. Sequenced input: naive CD4+ T cells sorted from blood. Subset in this sample: CD45RA+ positively selected. The receptors were gathered from a man aged 18-30 years in good health.

Turning to this clone: Other DNA sequences from this sample encode an identical CDR3 as well. CDR3 coding DNA: TGTGCCAGCAGTGAAGGAGGACTAGCCAAAAACATTCAGTACTTC. This gives the protein CASSEGGLAKNIQYF. J is TRBJ2-4 and V is TRBV2, with a tentative D call TRBD2 (5 bases). Trimming removed 1 base at V and 0 bases at J, with 7 bases between. Germline V CDR1 and CDR2: SNHLY, FYNNEI. The CDR3 is 15 residues long.

This clone was observed once. V and J are TRBV2 and TRBJ1-2; perhaps TRBD1 as D (5 bases). The germline gives CDR1 SNHLY, CDR2 FYNNEI. This CDR3 has 12 residues. The V end was cut by 4 bases, the J end by 7 bases, with 10 bases between. The chain's CDR3 is CASSVKGFGYTF. The CDR3, as DNA: TGTGCCAGCAGTGTGAAGGGGTTTGGCTACACCTTC.